These T cell receptor beta chains were read from a single sample in a study of cytomegalovirus exposure and HLA in healthy donors. TCRdb's table, derived via immunoSEQ multiplex PCR, lists solely in-frame clones and lacks some. The table lists 120,000 to 150,000 clones, 60% to 80% of them singletons. Sequencing was performed on PBMCs. Every receptor here comes from a man between 18 and 29 years old in good health and CMV-seronegative. Both conserved end residues are part of each CDR3. The order of the fields is clone size, D gene, V gene, J gene, CDR3 DNA, CDR3 protein. A D gene is named only where the DNA matches it firmly. A clone size is listed for some rows: how often the clone was seen (once, few, many), or a class if it is expanded.

.	.	TRBV30	TRBJ1-6	TGTGCCTGGAGTGTAGGAGAATCCTATAATTCACCCCTCCACTTT	CAWSVGESYNSPLHF
.	.	TRBV7-9	TRBJ1-2	TGTGCCAGCAGGAGCCCAATCTATGGCTACACCTTC	CASRSPIYGYTF
.	TRBD2	TRBV2	TRBJ2-1	TGTGCCAGCAGTGACCTCCTAGCGGGGGGGTATGAGCAGTTCTTC	CASSDLLAGGYEQFF
.	TRBD1	TRBV6-1	TRBJ1-2	TGTGCCAGCAGTGCGGACAGGCTCTATGGCTACACCTTC	CASSADRLYGYTF
.	TRBD1	TRBV30	TRBJ1-3	TGTGCCTGGAGTGTTTTTGGGACAGGGAGGACTGGAAACACCATATATTTT	CAWSVFGTGRTGNTIYF
.	TRBD1	TRBV5-1	TRBJ2-5	TGCGCCAGCAGCTTGGCCCTGACAGGGTCTGAGACCCAGTACTTC	CASSLALTGSETQYF
.	.	TRBV5-6	TRBJ2-7	TGTGCTAGTGCACAAAGGGACATACTCTCCTACGAGCAGTACTTC	CASAQRDILSYEQYF
once	TRBD2	TRBV4-3	TRBJ2-5	TGCGCCAGCAGCCAAGAGATAGGCGGGGGGTTCTCCGAGACCCAGTACTTC	CASSQEIGGGFSETQYF
.	.	TRBV18	TRBJ1-1	TGTGCCAGCTCACCGCAAGGGGAAACTGAAGCTTTCTTT	CASSPQGETEAFF
.	TRBD2	TRBV6-5	TRBJ2-7	TGTGCCAGCAGCCCCGGGGGGGGCTACGAGCAGTACTTC	CASSPGGGYEQYF
.	.	TRBV14	TRBJ1-6	TGTGCCAGCAGCCAGCCGACAGGAGCCCTCTCCTATAATTCACCCCTCCACTTT	CASSQPTGALSYNSPLHF
.	TRBD2	TRBV5-1	TRBJ2-5	TGCGCCAGCAGCTTAGAACTAGCGGGAGAGACCCAGTACTTC	CASSLELAGETQYF
.	.	TRBV7-9	TRBJ2-7	TGTGCCAGCAGCCCTCGACAACACTCCTACGAGCAGTACTTC	CASSPRQHSYEQYF
.	.	TRBV6-6	TRBJ1-1	TGTGCCAGCACGAGAAGCGGCACTCAGAACACTGAAGCTTTCTTT	CASTRSGTQNTEAFF
.	.	TRBV11-2	TRBJ1-1	TGTGCCAGCAGCTTAGACGCGGGACCCAGAACAGGTGAAGCTTTCTTT	CASSLDAGPRTGEAFF
.	.	TRBV18	TRBJ1-2	TGTGCCAGCTCACCGGACGTCGGACGGGACTTGGGCTACACCTTC	CASSPDVGRDLGYTF
once	.	TRBV5-8	TRBJ1-2	TGTGCCAGCAGCTCCTTCGGGGGCTACACCTTC	CASSSFGGYTF
.	TRBD1	TRBV14	TRBJ1-1	TGTGCCAGCAGCTTACGGACAGGGGTGTTCACTGAAGCTTTCTTT	CASSLRTGVFTEAFF
.	TRBD1	TRBV4-2	TRBJ2-3	TGTGCCAGCAGCCAACCAACGGGACAGGGAAGCGCAGATACGCAGTATTTT	CASSQPTGQGSADTQYF
.	.	TRBV4-2	TRBJ1-1	TGTGCCAGCAGCCAAGGGGCGAACACTGAAGCTTTCTTT	CASSQGANTEAFF
once	.	TRBV19	TRBJ1-4	TGTGCCAGTAGTATTGGACAGAACCGGAATCGGCTGTTTTTT	CASSIGQNRNRLFF
once	.	TRBV18	TRBJ2-7	TGTGCCAGCTCACCACCGAGCTCCTACGAGCAGTACTTC	CASSPPSSYEQYF
.	.	TRBV6-5	TRBJ2-7	TGTGCCAGCAGGAACAGGCAAGGCGCCTACGAGCAGTACTTC	CASRNRQGAYEQYF
few	.	TRBV19	TRBJ2-3	TGTGCCAGTAGGGAACAGGGTAGGTCAGATACGCAGTATTTT	CASREQGRSDTQYF
.	TRBD1	TRBV5-4	TRBJ1-1	TGTGCCAGCAGCGAGGACAGGCTAAATGAGGCTTTCTTT	CASSEDRLNEAFF
once	.	TRBV7-7	TRBJ2-2	TGTGCTAGCAGCTTAGTTCGGGAGAACACCGGGGAGCTGTTTTTT	CASSLVRENTGELFF
.	TRBD1	TRBV6-5	TRBJ1-5	TGTGCCAGCCGGGACAGGGGGAATCAGCCCCAGCATTTT	CASRDRGNQPQHF
.	.	TRBV7-6	TRBJ1-4	TGTGCCAGCAGCGCAGGACTGAGGGAAAAACTGTTTTTT	CASSAGLREKLFF
.	.	TRBV25-1	TRBJ1-4	TGTGCCAGCAGGGTAGGGGGTGAAAAACTGTTTTTT	CASRVGGEKLFF
.	.	TRBV5-6	TRBJ1-4	TGTGCCAGCAGCTTGCAGGTTAATGAAAAACTGTTTTTT	CASSLQVNEKLFF
few	TRBD1	TRBV4-2	TRBJ2-2	TGTGCCAGCAGCCAAGCGACAGGGGGCGCCGGGGAGCTGTTTTTT	CASSQATGGAGELFF
.	.	TRBV13	TRBJ1-1	TGTGCCAGCAGCTTCTGGTCGCGAGGGAACACTGAAGCTTTCTTT	CASSFWSRGNTEAFF
few	.	TRBV30	TRBJ1-2	TGTGCCCTGGAGGGGACTGGAGGTGGCTACACCTTC	CALEGTGGGYTF